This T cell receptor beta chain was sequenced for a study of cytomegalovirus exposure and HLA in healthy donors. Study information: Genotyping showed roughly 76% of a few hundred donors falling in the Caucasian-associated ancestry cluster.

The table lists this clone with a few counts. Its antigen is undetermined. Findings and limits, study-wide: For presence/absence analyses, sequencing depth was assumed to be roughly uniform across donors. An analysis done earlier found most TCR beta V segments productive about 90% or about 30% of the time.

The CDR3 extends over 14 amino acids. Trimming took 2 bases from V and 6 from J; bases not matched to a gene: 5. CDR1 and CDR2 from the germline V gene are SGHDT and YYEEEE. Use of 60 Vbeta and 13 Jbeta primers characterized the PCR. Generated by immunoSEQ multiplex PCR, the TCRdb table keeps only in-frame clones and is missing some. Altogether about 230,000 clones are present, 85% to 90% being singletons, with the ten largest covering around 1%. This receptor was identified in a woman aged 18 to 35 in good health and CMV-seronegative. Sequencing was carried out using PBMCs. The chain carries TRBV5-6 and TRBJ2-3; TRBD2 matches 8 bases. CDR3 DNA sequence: TGTGCCAGCAGCTTTGGACTAGCAGGGGATACGCAGTATTTT. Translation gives CASSFGLAGDTQYF. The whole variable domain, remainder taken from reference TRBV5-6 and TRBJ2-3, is DAGVTQSPTHLIKTRGQQVTLRCSPKSGHDTVSWYQQALGQGPQFIFQYYEEEERQRGNFPDRFSGHQFPNYSSELNVNALLLGDSALYLCASSFGLAGDTQYFGPGTRLTVL.